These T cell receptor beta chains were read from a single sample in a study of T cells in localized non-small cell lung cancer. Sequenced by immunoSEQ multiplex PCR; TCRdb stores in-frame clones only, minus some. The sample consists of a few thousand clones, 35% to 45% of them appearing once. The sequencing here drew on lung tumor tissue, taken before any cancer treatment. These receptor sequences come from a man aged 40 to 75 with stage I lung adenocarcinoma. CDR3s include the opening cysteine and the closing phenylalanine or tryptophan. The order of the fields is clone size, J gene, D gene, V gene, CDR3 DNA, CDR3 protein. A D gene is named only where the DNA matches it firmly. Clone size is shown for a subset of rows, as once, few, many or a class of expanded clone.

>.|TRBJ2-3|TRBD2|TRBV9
TGTGCCAGCAGCGTAGAGCCGGCGGGAGGGGACACAGATACGCAGTATTTT
CASSVEPAGGDTDTQYF
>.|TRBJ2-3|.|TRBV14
TGTGCCAGCAGCCAAAGTCTCGTGGATACGCAGTATTTT
CASSQSLVDTQYF
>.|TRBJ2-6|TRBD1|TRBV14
TGTGCCAGCAGGACGACAGGGATTGGGGCCAACGTCCTGACTTTC
CASRTTGIGANVLTF
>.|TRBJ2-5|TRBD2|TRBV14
TGTGCCAGCAGCCGCCGACTAGCGGGGGAACAAGAGACCCAGTACTTC
CASSRRLAGEQETQYF
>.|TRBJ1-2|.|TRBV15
TGTGCCACCAGCAGAGATCTGGGTTCAGATTCATATGGCTACACCTTC
CATSRDLGSDSYGYTF
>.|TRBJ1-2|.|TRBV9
TGTGCCAGCAGTTTGGCCGGACAGACTAACTATGGCTACACCTTC
CASSLAGQTNYGYTF
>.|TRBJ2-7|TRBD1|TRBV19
TGTGCCAGTATGAGGCCAGGGGGCGACGAGCAGTACTTC
CASMRPGGDEQYF
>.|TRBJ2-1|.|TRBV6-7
TGTGCCAGCAGTCCCGGGAGTTTGGAGTTCTTC
CASSPGSLEFF
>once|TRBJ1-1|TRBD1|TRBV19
TGTGCCAGTAGTACGACAGGGGTGGGGGCTTTCTTT
CASSTTGVGAFF
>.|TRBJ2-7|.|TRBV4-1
TGCGCCAGCAGCCAAGGTGGGGTACGCTACGAGCAGTACTTC
CASSQGGVRYEQYF
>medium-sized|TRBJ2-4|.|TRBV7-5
TGTGCCAGCAGCAACCTTATGGGGGGGGGAGCCAAAAACATTCAGTACTTC
CASSNLMGGGAKNIQYF
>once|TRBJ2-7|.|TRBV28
TGTGCCAGCAGTCAACGTTTGGGACTCCCACTCTACGAGCAGTACTTC
CASSQRLGLPLYEQYF
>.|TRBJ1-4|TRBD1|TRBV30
TGTGCCTGGAGTTTCCGGGACAGGTCAGAAAAACTGTTTTTT
CAWSFRDRSEKLFF
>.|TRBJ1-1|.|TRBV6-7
TGTGCCAGCAGTGTAAGGGGGTCCATGAACACTGAAGCTTTCTTT
CASSVRGSMNTEAFF
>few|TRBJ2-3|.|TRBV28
TGTGCCAGCAGTTTCGACTATTCCGAATACACAGATACGCAGTATTTT
CASSFDYSEYTDTQYF
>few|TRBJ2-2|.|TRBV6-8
TGTGCCAGCAGTTACGCACCTCTGTCTACCGGGGAGCTGTTTTTT
CASSYAPLSTGELFF
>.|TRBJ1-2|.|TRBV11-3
TGTGCCAGCAGCTTAGGGGCAGGGTACTATGGCTACACCTTC
CASSLGAGYYGYTF
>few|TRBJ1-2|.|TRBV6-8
TGTGCCAGCAAAGCGGGAGCTAACTATGGCTACACCTTC
CASKAGANYGYTF
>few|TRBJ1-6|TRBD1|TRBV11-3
TGTGCCAGCAGCCAGGCAAACAGGGGCTCCTATAATTCACCCCTCCACTTT
CASSQANRGSYNSPLHF
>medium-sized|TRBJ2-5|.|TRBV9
TGTGCCAGCAGCGTAGGGGGCCGGCAGACCCAGTACTTC
CASSVGGRQTQYF
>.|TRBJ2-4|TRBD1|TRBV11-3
TGTGCCAGCAGCTCCGGGACAGGGGACCGACTAGCCAAAAACATTCAGTACTTC
CASSSGTGDRLAKNIQYF
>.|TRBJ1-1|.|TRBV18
TGTGCCAGCTCACCGGGGGTCGAGGGAGAAGCTTTCTTT
CASSPGVEGEAFF
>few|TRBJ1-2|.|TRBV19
TGTGCCAGTAGTAGCCTCAGGGGCTTCTCCGGTGGCTACACCTTC
CASSSLRGFSGGYTF
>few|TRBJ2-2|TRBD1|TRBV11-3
TGTGCCAGCAGCTTCCGGGACAGGGGAAACACCGGGGAGCTGTTTTTT
CASSFRDRGNTGELFF